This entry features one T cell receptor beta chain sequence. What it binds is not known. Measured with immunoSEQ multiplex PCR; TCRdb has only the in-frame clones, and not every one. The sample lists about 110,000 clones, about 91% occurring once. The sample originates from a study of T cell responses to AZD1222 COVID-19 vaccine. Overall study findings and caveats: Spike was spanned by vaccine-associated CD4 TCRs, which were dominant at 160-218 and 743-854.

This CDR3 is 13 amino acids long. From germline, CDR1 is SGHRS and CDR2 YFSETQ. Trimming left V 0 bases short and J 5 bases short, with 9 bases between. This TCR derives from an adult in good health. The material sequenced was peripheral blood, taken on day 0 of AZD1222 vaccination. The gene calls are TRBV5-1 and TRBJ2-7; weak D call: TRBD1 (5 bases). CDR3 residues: CASSLAGRDEQYF. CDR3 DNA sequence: TGCGCCAGCAGCTTGGCAGGGCGCGACGAGCAGTACTTC.